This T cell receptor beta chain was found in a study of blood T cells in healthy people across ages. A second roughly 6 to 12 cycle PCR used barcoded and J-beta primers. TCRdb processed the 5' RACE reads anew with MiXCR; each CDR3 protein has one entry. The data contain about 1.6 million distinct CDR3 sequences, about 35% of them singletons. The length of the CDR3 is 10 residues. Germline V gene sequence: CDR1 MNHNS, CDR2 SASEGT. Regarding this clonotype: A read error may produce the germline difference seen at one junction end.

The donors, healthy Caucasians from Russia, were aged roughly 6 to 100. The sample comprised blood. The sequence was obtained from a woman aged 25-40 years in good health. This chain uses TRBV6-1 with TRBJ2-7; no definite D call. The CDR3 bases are TGTGCCAGCAGTCATTACGGGCAGTACTTC. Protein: CASSHYGQYF.